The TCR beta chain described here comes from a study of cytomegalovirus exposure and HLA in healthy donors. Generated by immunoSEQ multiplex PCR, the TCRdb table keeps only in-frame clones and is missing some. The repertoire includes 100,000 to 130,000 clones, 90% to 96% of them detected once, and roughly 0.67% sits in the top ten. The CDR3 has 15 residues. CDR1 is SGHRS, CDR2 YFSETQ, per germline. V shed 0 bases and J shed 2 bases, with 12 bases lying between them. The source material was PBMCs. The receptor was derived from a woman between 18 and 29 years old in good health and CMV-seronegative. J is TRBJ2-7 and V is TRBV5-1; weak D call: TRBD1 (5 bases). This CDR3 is CASSLEAGKAYEQYF. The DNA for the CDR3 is TGCGCCAGCAGCTTGGAGGCAGGGAAGGCCTACGAGCAGTACTTC.